A single sample gave rise to the 13 T cell receptor beta chains below, sequenced in a study of shared clonotypes between healthy human individuals. Positive CCR7 selection of CD45RO-negative cells yielded the naive CD8 cells, and terminally differentiated effector memory CD45RA+ cells were excluded. Libraries were prepared by immunoSEQ multiplex PCR; TCRdb keeps only in-frame clonotypes and omits some of them. The table lists 560,000 or so clones, approximately 96% of them singletons. Specimen: naive CD8+ T cells sorted from blood. The receptor source for this set is a woman aged 25 to 45 in good health.

V usage is TRBV5-1 and J usage is TRBJ2-7, with D possibly called TRBD1 or TRBD2 (7 bases each). This CDR3 is 14 amino acids long. The V end lost 2 bases, the J end lost 0 bases, and 9 bases lay between the germline ends. Germline CDR1 and CDR2: SGHRS and YFSETQ. CDR3 region: CASSFRGGSYEQYF. For the CDR3, the DNA is TGCGCCAGCAGCTTCAGGGGGGGCTCCTACGAGCAGTACTTC.

With respect to this clone: Its ends do not fully match the called genes, so a read error is possible. DNA for the CDR3: TGTGCCAGCAGGTTGGGAGTAGGGACAGAAATCATTGAGCAGTTCTTC. Residues: CASRLGVGTEIIEQFF. This rearrangement joins TRBV5-4 to TRBJ2-1, with 7 nucleotides matching TRBD1. Germline V lookup: CDR1 SGHNT, CDR2 YYREEE (reference sequence). This CDR3 has 16 amino acids.

V is TRBV13 and J is TRBJ2-1; 8 bases agree with TRBD2. Germline V gene data show CDR1 as PRHDT and CDR2 as FYEKMQ (reference sequence). The V and J ends lost 4 bases and 0 bases, in that order; junction bases with no gene match: 11. CDR3 length: 18 residues. The CDR3 nucleotides read TGTGCCAGCAGCTCCCTACGTAGCGGGGCTGTCTCCTACAATGAGCAGTTCTTC. Its translation is CASSSLRSGAVSYNEQFF.

The chain joins TRBV28 to TRBJ2-7; TRBD1 might be the D (6 bases). Germline V gene data show CDR1 as MDHEN and CDR2 as SYDVKM. This CDR3 contains 14 residues. Trimming stripped 7 bases from V and 2 bases from J, with 15 bases between. The CDR3 DNA reads as TGTGCCAGCACCCCGACAGGAGAGACCTACGAGCAGTACTTC. Encoded protein: CASTPTGETYEQYF.

This chain uses TRBV2 with TRBJ2-3; D might be TRBD1 or TRBD2, each matching 5 bases. The V end lost 7 bases, the J end lost 2 bases, and 16 bases lay between the germline ends. Looked up from germline, CDR1 is SNHLY and CDR2 is FYNNEI. The CDR3 sequence is 15 residues long. DNA for the CDR3: TGTGCCAGCAACCCGGGACCCCGTAACACAGATACGCAGTATTTT. Encoded protein: CASNPGPRNTDTQYF.

The chain is built from TRBV6-4 and TRBJ1-5; 7 bases are shared with TRBD1. Germline CDR1 is MRHNA and CDR2 is SNTAGT. The junction had 10 bases not matched to a gene; V was cut back by 8 bases and J by 6 bases. The CDR3 loop spans 14 amino acids. CDR3 sequence (DNA): TGTGCCAGCGCAAACGGACAGGCGAGTCAGCCCCAGCATTTT. Translation gives CASANGQASQPQHF.

The chain combines TRBV6-5 with TRBJ2-7, with D perhaps TRBD1 or TRBD2 (5 bases each). The CDR3 has 16 residues. Germline loops: CDR1 MNHEY, CDR2 SVGAGI. V was shortened by 0 bases and J by 2 bases, with 14 bases between the two germline ends. The CDR3 spells CASSYSQGELPYEQYF. The CDR3 DNA sequence: TGTGCCAGCAGTTACTCCCAGGGAGAGCTCCCCTACGAGCAGTACTTC.

This sequence joins TRBV7-3 and TRBJ2-1; D is undetermined. The CDR3 has 15 residues. Looked up from germline, CDR1 is SGHTA and CDR2 is FQGTGA. V was shortened by 3 bases and J by 4 bases, with 13 bases between the two germline ends. The CDR3, as DNA: TGTGCCAGCAGCTTTGGCGCGAGTAGTTACAATGAGCAGTTCTTC. Translating it yields CASSFGASSYNEQFF.

The rearrangement links TRBV7-9 to TRBJ2-2; 7 bases are shared with TRBD2. J gave up 5 bases and V 6 bases, and 12 bases lay outside the gene matches. This CDR3 has 16 residues. Germline V gives CDR1 SEHNR, CDR2 FQNEAQ (reference sequence). CDR3 region: CASRQGVAGFTGELFF. CDR3 bases: TGTGCCAGCAGACAAGGAGTAGCGGGTTTTACCGGGGAGCTGTTTTTT.

This clone was observed once. As DNA, the CDR3 is TGTGCCAGCAGCCAAGAGCGGGAGAGGTTGTACGAGCAGTACTTC. The encoded protein is CASSQERERLYEQYF. V usage is TRBV4-2 and J usage is TRBJ2-7; TRBD2 agrees at 7 bases. The germline V gene encodes CDR1 LGHNA and CDR2 YNFKEQ. The V segment lost 0 bases and the J segment 4 bases; nucleotides outside the gene matches: 6. This CDR3 has 15 residues.

The chain uses TRBV28 and TRBJ1-1; unclear D gene. CDR3 size: 13 residues. The germline V gene has CDR1 MDHEN and CDR2 SYDVKM. V gave up 3 bases and J gave up 1 base, with 6 bases separating them. CDR3 in amino acids: CASSLPQNTEAFF. The CDR3, as DNA: TGTGCCAGCAGTTTGCCTCAGAACACTGAAGCTTTCTTT.

The chain joins TRBV30 to TRBJ2-1; the match to TRBD1 covers 9 bases. The CDR3 consists of 14 residues. CDR1 GTSNPN and CDR2 SVGIG come from the germline V gene (reference sequence). V trimming: 0 bases; J trimming: 8 bases; junction bases outside the gene matches: 5. CDR3 sequence reads: CAWSVGQGTHEQFF. Written as DNA, the CDR3 is TGTGCCTGGAGTGTGGGACAGGGTACCCATGAGCAGTTCTTC.

This sequence joins TRBV25-1 and TRBJ2-1, with 11 bases fitting TRBD2. The CDR3 length is 14 residues. Germline assignment: CDR1 MGHDK and CDR2 SYGVNS. V shed 1 base and J 10 bases; nucleotides not matched to a gene: 3. CDR3 nucleotides: TGTGCCAGCAGTGAATTGGGACTAGCGGAGGAGCAGTTCTTC. It encodes CASSELGLAEEQFF. The whole variable domain, remainder taken from reference TRBV25-1 and TRBJ2-1, is EADIYQTPRYLVIGTGKKITLECSQTMGHDKMYWYQQDPGMELHLIHYSYGVNSTEKGDLSSESTVSRIRTEHFPLTLESARPSHTSQYLCASSELGLAEEQFFGPGTRLTVL.